A single sample is the source of the 22 T cell receptor beta chains below, sequenced in a study of T-cell memory formation after mild COVID-19. TCRdb redid the calling of the 5' RACE reads with MiXCR, one entry per CDR3 protein. The sample has some 210,000 distinct CDR3 sequences; about 17% are singletons. The specimen sequenced was PBMCs or a T cell subset sorted from them (not recorded which). The receptors were gathered from an adult woman who had mild COVID-19 (a few samples of this study predate the infection). Cell type and time point are not known.

There are a few counts of this clonotype. The rearrangement links TRBV7-2 to TRBJ1-2, with 7 bases lining up with TRBD1. Germline CDR1 SGHTA, CDR2 FQGNSA. The trim removed 0 bases at V and 3 bases at J, leaving 1 base unmatched. The CDR3 has 14 amino acids. The CDR3 coding sequence is TGTGCCAGCAGCTTAGCAGGGACAGACTATGGCTACACCTTC. Its translation: CASSLAGTDYGYTF.

This chain joins TRBV6-1 and TRBJ1-6; D ambiguous. The CDR3 sequence is 15 residues long. V lost 0 bases and J 7 bases, leaving 10 bases between the germline ends. The V gene's germline CDR1 is MNHNS and CDR2 SASEGT. CDR3 sequence: CASSEAARKNSPLHF. The CDR3 nucleotides are TGTGCCAGCAGTGAAGCAGCCAGAAAAAATTCACCCCTCCACTTT.

The chain has TRBV20-1 and TRBJ2-7; TRBD2 aligns across 9 bases. Trimming cost V 1 base and J 6 bases; bases outside gene matches: 10. CDR1 is DFQATT and CDR2 is SNEGSKA in the germline V gene (reference sequence). The CDR3 loop spans 15 amino acids. The CDR3 spells CSARVSGGLRGEQYF. The CDR3 nucleotides read TGCAGTGCTAGAGTTAGCGGGGGCCTCAGGGGCGAGCAGTACTTC.

The sample holds a few counts of this clonotype. The rearrangement links TRBV7-2 to TRBJ2-2; D ambiguous. This CDR3 spans 16 amino acids. V lost 3 bases, J lost 6 bases, and 17 bases lay in between. CDR1 is SGHTA and CDR2 is FQGNSA in the germline V gene. As DNA, the CDR3 is TGTGCCAGCAGCTTGGGTGGTGGACGATCGCCCGGGGAGCTGTTTTTT. This encodes CASSLGGGRSPGELFF.

This clonotype has just a few counts. This chain uses TRBV14 with TRBJ1-2, with a tentative D call TRBD1 (5 bases). Trimming took off 4 bases at V and 8 bases at J, with 20 bases between the two ends. Germline V gives CDR1 SGHDN, CDR2 FVKESK. This CDR3 contains 15 residues. The CDR3 coding sequence is TGTGCCAGCAGCCCACACCAGTCAGGGTTGGGAGGCTACACCTTC. Its translation is CASSPHQSGLGGYTF.

The chain employs TRBV4-1 and TRBJ2-1; 8 bases fit TRBD2. With V trimmed by 2 bases and J by 0 bases, 3 bases remained unmatched. The CDR3 totals 16 residues. CDR1 and CDR2 (germline): MGHRA, YSYEKL. CDR3 nucleotides: TGCGCCAGCAGCCAACCGAGCGGGGGCTCCTACAATGAGCAGTTCTTC. It specifies CASSQPSGGSYNEQFF.

This chain joins TRBV12-3 or TRBV12-4 and TRBJ2-7, with 7 positions matching TRBD1. The CDR3 length is 16 residues. Unmatched junction bases numbered 15, after V lost 5 bases and J lost 5 bases. The CDR3 loop is CASSNSLRQGLDEQYF. CDR3 nucleotide sequence: TGTGCCAGCAGTAATTCACTCAGACAGGGCTTAGACGAGCAGTACTTC.

V is TRBV4-2 and J is TRBJ2-1; no firm D call. The germline CDR1 and CDR2 sequences are LGHNA and YNFKEQ. The V end lost 0 bases, the J end lost 8 bases, and 11 bases lay between the germline ends. This CDR3 is 14 amino acids long. CDR3 sequence (DNA): TGTGCCAGCAGCCAAGATCTCCCATCGGATGAGCAGTTCTTC. It translates to CASSQDLPSDEQFF.

This clonotype was recorded at least ten times. This sequence joins TRBV14 and TRBJ1-2; 9 nucleotides line up with TRBD1. V lost 6 bases to trimming and J lost 7 bases; unmatched junction nucleotides: 9. Germline V gene sequence: CDR1 SGHDN, CDR2 FVKESK. The CDR3 totals 14 residues. This CDR3 reads CASSHGQGRGGYTF. The CDR3 nucleotides read TGTGCCAGCAGTCACGGACAGGGGAGAGGTGGCTACACCTTC.

This clonotype was seen more than once but under ten times. The V gene is TRBV15, the J gene TRBJ1-1; D not resolved. Per the germline V gene, CDR1 is LNHNV and CDR2 is YYDKDF (reference sequence). This CDR3 is 15 amino acids long. V was trimmed by 0 bases and J by 1 base, leaving 9 bases between them. The CDR3 protein is CATSRDKVENTEAFF. The CDR3 nucleotides are TGTGCCACCAGCAGAGATAAGGTGGAGAACACTGAAGCTTTCTTT.

This clonotype occurred a few times. V usage is TRBV5-1 and J usage is TRBJ2-5; the match to TRBD1 covers 9 bases. V lost 4 bases and J lost 2; bases outside the gene matches: 9. The length of the CDR3 is 16 residues. CDR1 and CDR2 from the germline V gene are SGHRS and YFSETQ. The CDR3 DNA reads TGCGCCAGCAGCCGGACGGACAGGGGAATTCAAGAGACCCAGTACTTC. Translating gives CASSRTDRGIQETQYF.

Only a few counts were recorded for this clonotype. The chain links TRBV20-1 to TRBJ1-4, with 10 bases lining up with TRBD1. The CDR3 is 16 residues long. Germline V gives CDR1 DFQATT, CDR2 SNEGSKA (reference sequence). V shed 5 bases, J shed 5 bases, and the junction held 11 bases outside the gene matches. In DNA, the CDR3 is TGCAGTGCTCTTGGGGGGACAGGGGCCGCCAATGAAAAACTGTTTTTT. This codes for CSALGGTGAANEKLFF.

The sample holds many counts of this clonotype. CDR3 nucleotide sequence: TGTGCCAGCAGCCCCGGTCATAGATCCTATAATTCACCCCTCCACTTT. Its protein product is CASSPGHRSYNSPLHF. The genes are TRBV6-5 and TRBJ1-6, with D uncertain. Germline CDR1 reads MNHEY; CDR2 reads SVGAGI. The CDR3 loop spans 16 amino acids. Trimming removed 6 bases at V and 1 base at J, with 13 bases between.

This clonotype was picked up many times. The J gene is TRBJ2-2, the V gene TRBV20-1; unclear D gene. CDR1 and CDR2 from the germline V gene are DFQATT and SNEGSKA (reference sequence). V lost 3 bases to trimming and J lost 0 bases, with 5 bases between them. The CDR3 runs 13 residues. CDR3 DNA sequence: TGCAGTGCTAGTAACGCGAACACCGGGGAGCTGTTTTTT. Encoded protein: CSASNANTGELFF.

This clonotype was detected a few times. The chain carries TRBV20-1 and TRBJ1-6; D unclear. Per the germline V gene, CDR1 is DFQATT and CDR2 is SNEGSKA (reference sequence). Trimming took 0 bases from V and 3 from J, leaving 9 bases between them. The CDR3 is 15 amino acids. The CDR3 DNA is TGCAGTGCTAGAGATGAGACGGTCTATAATTCACCCCTCCACTTT. Translated: CSARDETVYNSPLHF.

This chain uses TRBV5-4 with TRBJ2-5; 7 nucleotides line up with TRBD1. The CDR3 runs 13 residues. The V gene's germline CDR1 is SGHNT and CDR2 YYREEE (reference sequence). The J segment lost 0 bases and the V segment lost 4 bases, leaving 0 bases of the junction unmatched. CDR3 region: CASSQGDQETQYF. The CDR3 DNA reads as TGTGCCAGCAGCCAGGGGGACCAAGAGACCCAGTACTTC. The variable domain in full, with the rest retrieved from reference TRBV5-4 and TRBJ2-5, is ETGVTQSPTHLIKTRGQQVTLRCSSQSGHNTVSWYQQALGQGPQFIFQYYREEENGRGNFPPRFSGLQFPNYSSELNVNALELDDSALYLCASSQGDQETQYFGPGTRLLVL.

Ten or more counts support this clonotype. The rearrangement uses TRBV7-2 and TRBJ1-5; D is unresolved. Trimming shortened V by 5 bases and J by 6 bases, and 17 bases separated the two germline ends. The CDR3 runs to 15 residues. In germline, CDR1 is SGHTA, CDR2 FQGNSA. CDR3: CASSIDGLTGQPQHF. CDR3 nucleotide sequence: TGTGCCAGCAGCATCGACGGACTAACGGGTCAGCCCCAGCATTTT.

The V and J genes are TRBV24-1 and TRBJ2-5, with D perhaps TRBD2 (6 bases). The CDR3 is made up of 14 amino acids. V lost 4 bases to trimming and J lost 2 bases, with 10 bases between them. Germline CDR1 and CDR2: KGHDR and SFDVKD. The CDR3 sequence: CATSEPGSQETQYF. CDR3 bases: TGTGCCACCAGTGAGCCCGGGAGTCAAGAGACCCAGTACTTC.

This clonotype came up many times. The chain links TRBV7-2 to TRBJ2-1, with 12 bases matching TRBD2. The length of the CDR3 is 20 residues. J gave up 9 bases and V 4 bases, and 22 bases lay outside the gene matches. Germline CDR1 is SGHTA and CDR2 is FQGNSA. The CDR3 coding sequence is TGTGCCAGCAGCTCCTCCCTGGGACTAGCGGGTGGTCCCCCAATGGGTGAGCAGTTCTTC. Protein sequence: CASSSSLGLAGGPPMGEQFF.

The chain is built from TRBV6-5 and TRBJ2-3; TRBD2 matches 9 bases. With V trimmed by 8 bases and J by 15 bases, 12 bases remained unmatched. There are 12 residues in the CDR3. Germline CDR1 reads MNHEY; CDR2 reads SVGAGI. The CDR3 bases are TGTGCCAGCGCCGCGGGGGGGGGACTTTCCTATTTT. Residues: CASAAGGGLSYF.

This clonotype was observed a handful of times. The V call is TRBV12-3 or TRBV12-4, the J call TRBJ1-5, with D perhaps matching TRBD1 (5 bases). The CDR3 consists of 16 residues. Trimming took 4 bases from V and 7 from J, leaving 20 bases between them. In DNA form, the CDR3 reads TGTGCCAGCAGTTGGGGCACCGGGACGTCGGGGCAGCCCCAGCATTTT. It translates to CASSWGTGTSGQPQHF.

This clonotype has just a few counts. This chain joins TRBV4-2 and TRBJ2-3; TRBD2 matches at 12 bases. The germline CDR1 and CDR2 sequences are LGHNA and YNFKEQ. Trimming cost V 0 bases and J 3 bases; bases outside gene matches: 4. The CDR3 runs 17 residues. The CDR3 sequence: CASSQDGLAGRTDTQYF. In DNA, the CDR3 is TGTGCCAGCAGCCAAGATGGACTAGCGGGGCGGACAGATACGCAGTATTTT.